What follows is one T cell receptor (beta chain) and its context. The CDR3 has 15 residues. V lost 0 bases and J 3 bases, leaving 13 bases between the germline ends. Looked up from germline, CDR1 is SGHRS and CDR2 is YFSETQ. These data come from a study of blood T cell repertoires in COVID-19. The overall study: Some COVID-19 samples were acute and others convalescent; all came from the United States, Italy and Spain. Sample material is recorded as cDNA or gDNA derived from T cells, B-cell-depleted T cells, or PBMCs.

Methods used by the authors: Estimation of nucleated cell counts was performed using reference gene primer amplification. The data were produced by immunoSEQ multiplex PCR, yet TCRdb's version contains in-frame clones alone and is incomplete. D and trimming were read from the DNA, whereas the V and J calls and clone size are those reported in that table. The data hold approximately 210,000 clones, with 84% observed a single time. What was sequenced was peripheral blood. The chain couples TRBV5-1 to TRBJ2-7; D remains ambiguous. The receptor's source is a woman in her forties or fifties with active or convalescent COVID-19. Here the CDR3 reads CASSLESLTYYEQYF. CDR3 nucleotides: TGCGCCAGCAGCTTGGAAAGTCTTACCTACTACGAGCAGTACTTC.